This TCR beta chain was recorded in a study of T cells in localized non-small cell lung cancer. Overall study results and limits: The appearance of a median approximately 57 of the top 100 tumor clones was seen in adjacent lung. Prolonged overall survival went with higher T cell density in the blood. Of the tissues analyzed, uninvolved adjacent lung showed maximal T cell clonality, greater than tumor.

Measured with immunoSEQ multiplex PCR; TCRdb has only the in-frame clones, and not every one. The sample lists 25,000 to 35,000 clones, 80% occurring once. The CDR3 is 11 residues long. Germline assignment: CDR1 MNHNY and CDR2 SVGAGI (reference sequence). V was pared by 8 bases and J by 8 bases, with 12 bases between. This clone was detected a few times. The antigen is not known. The chain joins TRBV6-6 to TRBJ1-1; D remains ambiguous. This TCR came from a male donor older than 55 with stage III squamous cell lung carcinoma. The source was peripheral blood, collected before any cancer treatment. CDR3 sequence: CASERGPEAFF. The CDR3, as DNA: TGTGCCAGCGAAAGAGGACCCGAAGCTTTCTTT.